These 29 T cell receptor beta chains were sequenced from one sample in a study of blood T cell repertoires in COVID-19. Only in-frame clones appear in the TCRdb table, and some are missing; sequencing was by immunoSEQ multiplex PCR. The sample yields about 210,000 clones, about four fifths seen once. The sequenced sample consisted of peripheral blood. All receptors derive from a woman in her 40s with active or convalescent COVID-19.

The J gene is TRBJ2-1, the V gene TRBV7-3; 14 bases agree with TRBD2. Germline V lookup: CDR1 SGHTA, CDR2 FQGTGA. The junction had 8 bases not matched to a gene; V was cut back by 6 bases and J by 1 base. The CDR3 sequence is 18 residues long. In DNA, the CDR3 is TGTGCCAGCAGTCAGGGACTAGCGGGAGAGGGGTCCTACAATGAGCAGTTCTTC. Protein product: CASSQGLAGEGSYNEQFF.

The genes are TRBV4-3 and TRBJ2-2, with D possibly being TRBD2 (5 bases). The V end was cut by 0 bases, the J end by 4 bases, with 21 bases between. The length of the CDR3 is 19 residues. From germline, CDR1 is LGHNA and CDR2 YSLEER. CDR3 nucleotides: TGCGCCAGCAGCCAAGAACCGCTAGCAGCCCGCTTTGTCACCGGGGAGCTGTTTTTT. Translation: CASSQEPLAARFVTGELFF.

This clone was detected only once. The V and J genes are TRBV24-1 and TRBJ2-3; 8 nucleotides align to TRBD2. The V gene's germline CDR1 is KGHDR and CDR2 SFDVKD. Trimming took 2 bases from V and 5 from J; bases not matched to a gene: 5. The CDR3 covers 15 residues. CDR3 in DNA: TGTGCCACCAGTGATTGGGGCGGGAGGAGAGATACGCAGTATTTT. This sequence encodes CATSDWGGRRDTQYF.

V gene TRBV9 combines with J gene TRBJ1-1; no definite D call. V dropped 2 bases and J dropped 3 bases, with 8 bases sitting between them. Per germline, CDR1 SGDLS and CDR2 YYNGEE. There are 13 residues in the CDR3. CDR3 in DNA: TGTGCCAGCAGCGTCACGGTGGACACTGAAGCTTTCTTT. Translating it yields CASSVTVDTEAFF.

The chain joins TRBV9 to TRBJ2-7, with D unresolved. The CDR3 runs 13 residues. With 3 bases removed from V and 2 bases from J, the gap between germline ends came to 9 bases. The germline CDR1 and CDR2 sequences are SGDLS and YYNGEE. DNA of the CDR3: TGTGCCAGCAGCGCGGGTGTACCCTACGAGCAGTACTTC. Translation: CASSAGVPYEQYF.

This chain joins TRBV11-2 and TRBJ2-2; perhaps TRBD2 as D (7 bases). The ends were cut back, 5 bases at V and 6 bases at J, with 16 bases in the middle. From germline, CDR1 is SGHAT and CDR2 FQNNGV. CDR3 length equals 15 residues. CDR3 bases: TGTGCCAGCAGCCCACTCGGAGGGGGGGCCGGGGAGCTGTTTTTT. This gives the protein CASSPLGGGAGELFF.

V and J are TRBV11-3 and TRBJ1-1; D might be TRBD1 (5 bases). V was trimmed by 7 bases and J by 1 base, leaving 13 bases between them. Per the germline V gene, CDR1 is SGHNT and CDR2 is YENEEA. The CDR3 contains 14 residues. CDR3 in DNA: TGTGCCAGCACCCCTAGAACAGGGAACACTGAAGCTTTCTTT. As protein: CASTPRTGNTEAFF.

The genes are TRBV5-8 and TRBJ1-1, with D possibly matching TRBD1 (5 bases). The CDR3 contains 14 residues. Trimming pared 2 bases from V and 11 bases from J, leaving 19 bases between. The germline gives CDR1 SGHTS, CDR2 YDEGEE. The CDR3 DNA follows: TGTGCCAGCAGCTTTGGTCGGAAGGGGTTGGGTGCTTTCTTT. The encoded protein is CASSFGRKGLGAFF.

The chain employs TRBV5-1 and TRBJ1-3; D may be TRBD1 (5 bases). Germline CDR1 is SGHRS and CDR2 is YFSETQ. V was clipped by 1 base and J by 2 bases, with 10 bases between them. The CDR3 covers 15 residues. The CDR3 region is CASSLQGNPGNTIYF. DNA for the CDR3: TGCGCCAGCAGCTTGCAGGGAAACCCTGGAAACACCATATATTTT.

The chain has TRBV4-3 and TRBJ1-3; no clear D gene. CDR1 is LGHNA, CDR2 YSLEER, per germline. V was trimmed by 0 bases and J by 0 bases, leaving 15 bases between them. The CDR3 is 18 residues long. The CDR3 sequence is CASSQEWLSLSSGNTIYF. The DNA of the CDR3 is TGCGCCAGCAGCCAAGAGTGGTTGAGCCTTAGCTCTGGAAACACCATATATTTT.

V is TRBV2 and J is TRBJ1-6; D gene uncertain. Trimming pared 6 bases from V and 0 bases from J, leaving 12 bases between. The CDR3 covers 16 residues. Germline CDR1 SNHLY, CDR2 FYNNEI. CDR3 bases: TGTGCCAGCAGGACCGGGTCGAGCTCCTATAATTCACCCCTCCACTTT. This gives the protein CASRTGSSSYNSPLHF.

The DNA for the CDR3 is TGTGCCAGCAGCTCGGGACAGGGCTACTATGGCTACACCTTC. Encoded protein: CASSSGQGYYGYTF. The chain couples TRBV5-6 to TRBJ1-2, with 9 bases that match TRBD1. The V and J ends lost 3 bases and 3 bases, in that order; junction bases with no gene match: 3. This CDR3 has 14 amino acids. The germline gives CDR1 SGHDT, CDR2 YYEEEE.

The V gene is TRBV24-1, the J gene TRBJ2-7; D perhaps matches TRBD1 (5 bases). The CDR3 is 15 residues long. Germline CDR1 reads KGHDR; CDR2 reads SFDVKD. The V end lost 1 base, the J end lost 3 bases, and 12 bases lay between the germline ends. The CDR3 coding sequence is TGTGCCACCAGTGATTTTAGCCAGGGCCACTACGAGCAGTACTTC. Translating it yields CATSDFSQGHYEQYF.

This chain joins TRBV9 and TRBJ2-7, with D hard to call. Trimming left V 4 bases short and J 6 bases short, with 14 bases between. Germline values: CDR1 SGDLS, CDR2 YYNGEE. The CDR3 loop spans 13 amino acids. In DNA form, the CDR3 reads TGTGCCAGCAGCCCTAGTCGATCGACCGAGCAGTACTTC. This codes for CASSPSRSTEQYF.

This clone was seen a single time. This chain uses TRBV12-3 or TRBV12-4 with TRBJ2-5; 7 bases align to TRBD2. This CDR3 contains 13 residues. The ends lost 6 bases at V and 0 bases at J; junction bases unmatched: 1. CDR3 amino acids: CASSGGYQETQYF. DNA of the CDR3: TGTGCCAGCAGCGGGGGGTACCAAGAGACCCAGTACTTC.

This rearrangement joins TRBV4-1 to TRBJ2-7, with 10 bases lining up with TRBD2. Germline CDR1 is MGHRA and CDR2 is YSYEKL. Trimming at V came to 5 bases and at J to 4 bases, leaving 5 bases not matched to a gene. The CDR3 totals 14 residues. The CDR3 coding sequence is TGCGCCAGCAGCGTCGGGACTAGCGAGTACGAGCAGTACTTC. Encoded protein: CASSVGTSEYEQYF.

The V call is TRBV28, the J call TRBJ1-1; 8 bases line up with TRBD1. CDR1 is MDHEN, CDR2 SYDVKM, per germline. The length of the CDR3 is 14 residues. J lost 5 bases, V lost 3 bases, and 5 bases had no gene match. CDR3 sequence: CASSFNRGGTEAFF. The CDR3 DNA sequence: TGTGCCAGCAGTTTTAACAGGGGGGGGACTGAAGCTTTCTTT.

This chain links TRBV4-3 with TRBJ2-5; tentative D call: TRBD1 (6 bases). CDR1 is LGHNA, CDR2 YSLEER, per germline. The germline V and J ends were trimmed by 0 bases and 5 bases, with 7 bases remaining between them. The CDR3 length is 13 residues. The CDR3 DNA is TGCGCCAGCAGCCAAGATAGGGGGGAGACCCAGTACTTC. Translated, it gives CASSQDRGETQYF.

The genes are TRBV27 and TRBJ1-5; D possibly corresponds to TRBD1 (5 bases). The germline gives CDR1 MNHEY, CDR2 SMNVEV (reference sequence). Trimming took off 2 bases at V and 2 bases at J, with 13 bases between the two ends. This CDR3 is built from 16 residues. The CDR3: CASSLTVGAGNQPQHF. In DNA form, the CDR3 reads TGTGCCAGCAGTTTAACCGTTGGGGCAGGCAATCAGCCCCAGCATTTT.

This clone was seen a handful of times. This sequence joins TRBV9 and TRBJ2-3, with TRBD2 matching over 13 bases. The V segment lost 6 bases and the J segment 2 bases; nucleotides outside the gene matches: 3. Germline V gene lookup returns CDR1 SGDLS and CDR2 YYNGEE. The CDR3 runs to 15 residues. CDR3 loop: CASTGTSGVTDTQYF. CDR3 sequence (DNA): TGTGCCAGCACCGGGACTAGCGGGGTCACAGATACGCAGTATTTT.

This clone was seen a few times. This chain joins TRBV19 and TRBJ2-3; 15 bases are a match to TRBD2. CDR1 and CDR2 (germline): LNHDA, SQIVND (reference sequence). The CDR3 is 18 amino acids. J lost 5 bases, V lost 6 bases, and 12 bases had no gene match. The CDR3 DNA reads as TGTGCCAGTAGCCCTGGACTAGCGGGAGGGTGGGAGATAGATACGCAGTATTTT. It encodes CASSPGLAGGWEIDTQYF.

This chain links TRBV11-3 with TRBJ2-2; D gene unclear. Germline lookup yields CDR1 SGHNT and CDR2 YENEEA. This CDR3 contains 14 residues. The V and J ends lost 0 bases and 7 bases respectively, with 9 bases between them. The CDR3 nucleotides read TGTGCCAGCAGCTTAGAGTTCTACGTCGGGGAGCTGTTTTTT. As protein: CASSLEFYVGELFF.

The V and J genes are TRBV19 and TRBJ1-4, with TRBD1 matching 10 bases. CDR3 length: 16 amino acids. Germline CDR1 reads LNHDA; CDR2 reads SQIVND (reference sequence). V dropped 5 bases and J dropped 6; count of bases not matched to a gene: 9. The CDR3: CASSPGQGLGDEKLFF. The DNA of the CDR3 is TGTGCCAGTAGTCCGGGACAGGGGTTAGGAGATGAAAAACTGTTTTTT.

This chain links TRBV5-6 with TRBJ2-7; TRBD2 matches at 9 bases. Germline-derived CDR1 and CDR2 are SGHDT and YYEEEE. The V segment lost 4 bases and the J segment 6 bases; nucleotides outside the gene matches: 14. This CDR3 is built from 16 residues. CDR3 nucleotide sequence: TGTGCCAGCAGCCGCCTAAGACTAGCGGAGTTCGCCGAGCAGTACTTC. Amino acid sequence: CASSRLRLAEFAEQYF. Based on the CDR3 plus reference TRBV5-6 and TRBJ2-7, the full variable domain is DAGVTQSPTHLIKTRGQQVTLRCSPKSGHDTVSWYQQALGQGPQFIFQYYEEEERQRGNFPDRFSGHQFPNYSSELNVNALLLGDSALYLCASSRLRLAEFAEQYFGPGTRLTVT.

This clone was found a few times. The rearrangement joins TRBV5-5 to TRBJ1-4; TRBD1 agrees at 7 bases. This CDR3 spans 15 amino acids. The V and J ends lost 2 bases and 6 bases, in that order; junction bases with no gene match: 7. Germline V gene lookup returns CDR1 SGHKS and CDR2 YYEKEE (reference sequence). The CDR3 protein is CASSFRDSYYEKLFF. CDR3 DNA sequence: TGTGCCAGCAGCTTCCGGGACAGTTATTATGAAAAACTGTTTTTT.

The genes are TRBV18 and TRBJ2-3, with D tentatively TRBD2 (6 bases). The CDR3 has 15 residues. Trimming cost V 2 bases and J 6 bases, with 15 bases left between them. The V gene's germline CDR1 is KGHSH and CDR2 LQKENI. CDR3 sequence (DNA): TGTGCCAGCTCACCATTCTCGGAGGGAAGGGATACGCAGTATTTT. Its protein product is CASSPFSEGRDTQYF.

In nucleotides, the CDR3 is TGTGCCAGCAGTACTCTGCACACGGGACAGATTAACTATGGCTACACCTTC. Translating gives CASSTLHTGQINYGYTF. V is TRBV27 and J is TRBJ1-2; 7 nucleotides agree with TRBD1. There are 17 residues in the CDR3. Trimming took 5 bases from V and 1 from J; bases not matched to a gene: 13. Germline V gene sequence: CDR1 MNHEY, CDR2 SMNVEV (reference sequence).

The rearrangement joins TRBV7-9 to TRBJ1-1; 9 bases align to TRBD1. The CDR3 length is 14 residues. Germline values: CDR1 SEHNR, CDR2 FQNEAQ (reference sequence). The ends lost 4 bases at V and 11 bases at J; junction bases unmatched: 11. The CDR3 bases are TGTGCCAGCAGCTCGGGACTTGGACAGGGGAAGGCTTTCTTT. This encodes CASSSGLGQGKAFF.

The chain recombines TRBV15 with TRBJ1-2; the match to TRBD1 covers 10 bases. This CDR3 is built from 14 residues. Trimming cost V 1 base and J 7 bases; bases outside gene matches: 3. Germline CDR1 LNHNV, CDR2 YYDKDF (reference sequence). The CDR3 here is CATSRAGTGVGYTF. The CDR3 DNA is TGTGCCACCAGCAGAGCCGGGACAGGGGTTGGCTACACCTTC.